The 10 T cell receptor beta chains reported below all come from one sample, sequenced in a study of cytomegalovirus exposure and HLA in healthy donors. Vbeta (60) and Jbeta (13) primers were used in the PCR. Sequencing was performed with immunoSEQ multiplex PCR; in TCRdb, only in-frame clones are kept and a portion is missing. The profile covers about 160,000 clones, with 78% appearing a single time and more than 1.2% taken by the ten largest. Material: PBMCs. These receptors were collected from a male donor in good health and CMV-seronegative.

The chain employs TRBV28 and TRBJ1-1; 7 nucleotides align to TRBD1. Germline-derived CDR1 and CDR2 are MDHEN and SYDVKM. The CDR3 is made up of 17 amino acids. V lost 4 bases to trimming and J lost 0 bases; unmatched junction nucleotides: 11. CDR3 DNA sequence: TGTGCCAGCAGTTATGACAGGGTTCGAAATTTGAACACTGAAGCTTTCTTT. Translating gives CASSYDRVRNLNTEAFF.

The J gene is TRBJ1-6, the V gene TRBV7-9; possible D gene TRBD1, 6 bases. V lost 5 bases and J 4 bases, leaving 12 bases between the germline ends. CDR1 and CDR2 from the germline V gene are SEHNR and FQNEAQ (reference sequence). The CDR3 covers 15 residues. The CDR3 reads CASSPGQSYNSPLHF. DNA for the CDR3: TGTGCCAGCAGCCCAGGACAGAGTTATAATTCACCCCTCCACTTT.

The rearrangement uses TRBV15 and TRBJ2-7, with 8 bases fitting TRBD1. After removal of 0 bases from V and 0 bases from J, the junction contained 4 bases not matched to a gene. The CDR3 runs to 16 residues. Germline V gene sequence: CDR1 LNHNV, CDR2 YYDKDF (reference sequence). DNA for the CDR3: TGTGCCACCAGCAGAGATGGGACAGGAGACTCCTACGAGCAGTACTTC. It codes for CATSRDGTGDSYEQYF.

The genes are TRBV29-1 and TRBJ2-7; TRBD1 matches 8 bases. The CDR3 extends over 15 amino acids. Looked up from germline, CDR1 is SQVTM and CDR2 is ANQGSEA. Trimming took 0 bases from V and 5 from J; bases not matched to a gene: 9. The CDR3 coding sequence is TGCAGCGTTGAAGATCAGCAGGGGGCGTATCACGAGCAGTACTTC. This codes for CSVEDQQGAYHEQYF.

The rearrangement uses TRBV7-9 and TRBJ2-7, with 10 bases lining up with TRBD2. Germline lookup yields CDR1 SEHNR and CDR2 FQNEAQ (reference sequence). The length of the CDR3 is 16 residues. J was trimmed by 7 bases and V by 0 bases; bases with no gene match: 9. The CDR3 DNA reads as TGTGCCAGCAGCTTAGCGGCGGCTAGCGGGGGCGGAGAGCAGTACTTC. Protein: CASSLAAASGGGEQYF. The full variable domain, with the rest looked up from reference TRBV7-9 and TRBJ2-7, is DTGVSQNPRHKITKRGQNVTFRCDPISEHNRLYWYRQTLGQGPEFLTYFQNEAQLEKSRLLSDRFSAERPKGSFSTLEIQRTEQGDSAMYLCASSLAAASGGGEQYFGPGTRLTVT.

This clone was seen a single time. The chain uses TRBV11-2 and TRBJ2-2; possibly TRBD1 for D (6 bases). The CDR3 is made up of 14 amino acids. Germline CDR1 reads SGHAT; CDR2 reads FQNNGV. The ends were cut back, 3 bases at V and 5 bases at J, with 10 bases in the middle. Here the CDR3 DNA reads TGTGCCAGCAGCTTCCCAGGGGCGACCGGGGAGCTGTTTTTT. Amino acid sequence: CASSFPGATGELFF.

This chain uses TRBV27 with TRBJ2-1; D possibly corresponds to TRBD2 (5 bases). From germline, CDR1 is MNHEY and CDR2 SMNVEV (reference sequence). Trimming pared 3 bases from V and 4 bases from J, leaving 16 bases between. The CDR3 is 16 residues long. The chain's CDR3 is CASSFPSGDSYNEQFF. The CDR3 DNA follows: TGTGCCAGCAGTTTCCCCAGCGGAGATTCTTACAATGAGCAGTTCTTC.

This chain links TRBV30 with TRBJ2-1; TRBD2 matches 11 bases. Trimming removed 7 bases from V and 14 bases from J; junction bases left unmatched: 13. Per germline, CDR1 GTSNPN and CDR2 SVGIG (reference sequence). The CDR3 consists of 13 residues. The CDR3 here is CAFGLAGRDPEFF. The CDR3 nucleotides are TGTGCCTTCGGACTAGCGGGCCGGGATCCGGAGTTCTTC.

The table lists this clone with a few counts. J is TRBJ1-5 and V is TRBV19, with D perhaps matching TRBD1 (5 bases). Trimming left V 1 base short and J 10 bases short, with 8 bases between. Germline CDR1 reads LNHDA; CDR2 reads SQIVND (reference sequence). The CDR3 runs to 12 residues. The chain's CDR3 is CASSIVQGPQHF. For the CDR3, the DNA is TGTGCCAGTAGTATAGTGCAGGGCCCCCAGCATTTT.

The chain couples TRBV7-9 to TRBJ1-4; D possibly corresponds to TRBD1 (5 bases). V was pared by 2 bases and J by 8 bases, with 9 bases between. This CDR3 region has 13 residues. Germline V gene lookup returns CDR1 SEHNR and CDR2 FQNEAQ (reference sequence). The DNA of the CDR3 is TGTGCCAGCAGCTTAACCTCAGGGGAAAAACTGTTTTTT. Protein: CASSLTSGEKLFF.